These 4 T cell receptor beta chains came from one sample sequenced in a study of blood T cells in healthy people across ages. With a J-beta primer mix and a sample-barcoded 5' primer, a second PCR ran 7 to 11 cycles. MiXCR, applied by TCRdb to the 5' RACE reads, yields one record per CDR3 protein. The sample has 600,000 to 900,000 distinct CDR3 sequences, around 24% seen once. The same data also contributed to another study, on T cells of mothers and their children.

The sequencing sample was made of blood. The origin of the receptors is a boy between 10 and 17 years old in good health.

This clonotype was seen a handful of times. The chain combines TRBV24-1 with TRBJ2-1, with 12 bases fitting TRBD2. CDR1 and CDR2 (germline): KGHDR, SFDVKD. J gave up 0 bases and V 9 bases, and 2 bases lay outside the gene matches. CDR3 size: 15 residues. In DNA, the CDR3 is TGTGCCACCGCGACTAGCGGGAGCTCCTACAATGAGCAGTTCTTC. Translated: CATATSGSSYNEQFF.

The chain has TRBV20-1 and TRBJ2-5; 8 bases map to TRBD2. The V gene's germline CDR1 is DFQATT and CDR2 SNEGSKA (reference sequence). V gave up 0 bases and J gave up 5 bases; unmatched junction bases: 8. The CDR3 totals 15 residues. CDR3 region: CSARDPGTSSETQYF. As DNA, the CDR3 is TGCAGTGCTAGAGATCCCGGGACTAGTAGTGAGACCCAGTACTTC.

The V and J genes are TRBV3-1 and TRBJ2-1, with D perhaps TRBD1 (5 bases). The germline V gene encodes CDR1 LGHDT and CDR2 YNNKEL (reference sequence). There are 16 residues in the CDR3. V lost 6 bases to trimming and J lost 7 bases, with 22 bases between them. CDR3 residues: CASSLTDYDILNEQFF. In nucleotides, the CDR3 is TGTGCCAGCAGTCTGACAGATTATGACATCCTTAATGAGCAGTTCTTC.

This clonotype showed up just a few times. The CDR3 loop reads CASSPLYGRHNQPQHF. The CDR3, as DNA: TGTGCCAGCAGCCCGCTGTACGGGCGGCATAATCAGCCCCAGCATTTT. The chain combines TRBV28 with TRBJ1-5; D gene uncertain. CDR1 MDHEN and CDR2 SYDVKM come from the germline V gene. The CDR3 has 16 residues. The V gene lost 6 bases and the J gene lost 4 bases, with 19 bases spanning the gap.